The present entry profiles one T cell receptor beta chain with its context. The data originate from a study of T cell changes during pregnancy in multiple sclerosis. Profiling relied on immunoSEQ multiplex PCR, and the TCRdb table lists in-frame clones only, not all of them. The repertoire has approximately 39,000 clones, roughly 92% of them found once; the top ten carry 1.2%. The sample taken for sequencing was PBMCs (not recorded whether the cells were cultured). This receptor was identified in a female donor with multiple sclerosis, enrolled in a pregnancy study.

The DNA of the CDR3 is TGTGCCAGCAGTTCCCCTACTAGCGGGAGAATGTACGAGCAGTACTTC. This codes for CASSSPTSGRMYEQYF. The chain combines TRBV28 with TRBJ2-7, with TRBD2 identical over 11 bases. The germline V gene has CDR1 MDHEN and CDR2 SYDVKM. This CDR3 comprises 16 residues. Trimming at V came to 4 bases and at J to 4 bases, leaving 9 bases not matched to a gene.